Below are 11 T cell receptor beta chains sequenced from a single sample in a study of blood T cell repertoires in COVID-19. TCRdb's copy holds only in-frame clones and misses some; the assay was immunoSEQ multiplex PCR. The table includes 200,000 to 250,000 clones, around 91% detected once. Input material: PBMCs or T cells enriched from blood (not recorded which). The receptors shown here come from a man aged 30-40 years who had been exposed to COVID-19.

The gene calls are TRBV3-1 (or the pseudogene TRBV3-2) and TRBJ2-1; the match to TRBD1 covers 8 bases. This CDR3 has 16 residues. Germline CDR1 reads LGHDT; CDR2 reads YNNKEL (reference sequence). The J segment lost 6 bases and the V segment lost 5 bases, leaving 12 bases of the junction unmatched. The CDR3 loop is CASSARDRGGFNEQFF. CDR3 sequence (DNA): TGTGCCAGCAGCGCCCGCGACAGGGGAGGCTTCAATGAGCAGTTCTTC.

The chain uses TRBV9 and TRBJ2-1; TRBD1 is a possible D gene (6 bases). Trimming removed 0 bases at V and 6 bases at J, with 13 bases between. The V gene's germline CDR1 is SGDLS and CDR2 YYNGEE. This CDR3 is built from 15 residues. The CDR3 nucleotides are TGTGCCAGCAGCGTAGATACAGGGTGGGGCAATGAGCAGTTCTTC. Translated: CASSVDTGWGNEQFF.

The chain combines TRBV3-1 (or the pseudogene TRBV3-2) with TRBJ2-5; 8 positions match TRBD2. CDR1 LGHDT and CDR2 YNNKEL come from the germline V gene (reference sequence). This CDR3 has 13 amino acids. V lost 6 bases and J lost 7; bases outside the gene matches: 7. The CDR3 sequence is CASSRGGLRTQYF. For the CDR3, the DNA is TGTGCCAGCAGTCGGGGGGGCCTGAGGACCCAGTACTTC.

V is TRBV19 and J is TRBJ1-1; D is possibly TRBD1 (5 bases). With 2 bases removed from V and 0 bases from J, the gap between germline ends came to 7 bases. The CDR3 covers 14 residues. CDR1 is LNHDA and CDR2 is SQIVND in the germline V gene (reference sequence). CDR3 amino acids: CASSIRGMNTEAFF. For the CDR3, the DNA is TGTGCCAGTAGTATAAGGGGAATGAACACTGAAGCTTTCTTT.

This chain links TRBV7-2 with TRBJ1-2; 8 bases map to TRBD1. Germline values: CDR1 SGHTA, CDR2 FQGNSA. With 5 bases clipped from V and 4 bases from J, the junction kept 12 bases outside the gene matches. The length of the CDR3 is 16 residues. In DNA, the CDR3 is TGTGCCAGCAGCACCCGAATACAGGGGGTGGGCTATGGCTACACCTTC. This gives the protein CASSTRIQGVGYGYTF.

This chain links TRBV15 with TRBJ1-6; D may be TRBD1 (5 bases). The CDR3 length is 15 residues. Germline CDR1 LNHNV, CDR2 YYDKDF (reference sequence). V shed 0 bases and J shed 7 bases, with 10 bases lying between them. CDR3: CATSRDPGGNSPLHF. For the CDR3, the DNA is TGTGCCACCAGCAGAGACCCGGGGGGGAATTCACCCCTCCACTTT.

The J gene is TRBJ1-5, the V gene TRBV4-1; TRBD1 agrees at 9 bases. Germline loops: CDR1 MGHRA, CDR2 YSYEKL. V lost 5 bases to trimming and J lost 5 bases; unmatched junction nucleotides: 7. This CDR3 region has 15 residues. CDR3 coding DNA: TGCGCCAGCAGCGTGGGACAGGGATATGATCAGCCCCAGCATTTT. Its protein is CASSVGQGYDQPQHF.

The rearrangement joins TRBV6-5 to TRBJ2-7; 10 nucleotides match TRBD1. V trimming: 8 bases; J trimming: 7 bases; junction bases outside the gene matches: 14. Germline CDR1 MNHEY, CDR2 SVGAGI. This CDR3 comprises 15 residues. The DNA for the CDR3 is TGTGCCAGCGCCCCCCGGGACAGGGGTTTAGGGGAGCAGTACTTC. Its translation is CASAPRDRGLGEQYF.

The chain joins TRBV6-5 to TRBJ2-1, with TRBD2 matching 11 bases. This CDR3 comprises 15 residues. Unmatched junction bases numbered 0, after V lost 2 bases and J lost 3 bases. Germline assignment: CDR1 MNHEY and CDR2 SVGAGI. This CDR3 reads CASSYGTSGYNEQFF. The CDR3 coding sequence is TGTGCCAGCAGTTACGGGACTAGCGGCTACAATGAGCAGTTCTTC.

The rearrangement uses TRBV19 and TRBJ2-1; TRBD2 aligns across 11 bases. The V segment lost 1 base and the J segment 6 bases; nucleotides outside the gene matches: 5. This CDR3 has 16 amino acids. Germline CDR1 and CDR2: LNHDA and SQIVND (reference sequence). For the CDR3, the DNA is TGTGCCAGTAGTATAGTGGCTAGCGGGGGGTCCAATGAGCAGTTCTTC. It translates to CASSIVASGGSNEQFF.

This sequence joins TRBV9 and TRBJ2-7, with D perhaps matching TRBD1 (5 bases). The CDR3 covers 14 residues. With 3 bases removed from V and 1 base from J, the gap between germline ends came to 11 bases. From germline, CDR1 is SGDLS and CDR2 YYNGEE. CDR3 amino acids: CASSARTTSYEQYF. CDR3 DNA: TGTGCCAGCAGCGCGAGGACAACTTCCTACGAGCAGTACTTC.